The 26 T cell receptor beta chains listed next were all sequenced from one sample in a study of T-cell reconstitution after alpha-beta-depleted transplantation in children. Construction of the TCRbeta library involved unique molecular identifiers. Using its own MiXCR run on the PCR reads, TCRdb lists one record per CDR3 protein. The table includes hundreds of thousands of distinct CDR3 sequences, approximately 10% detected once. The sample in question was PBMCs, obtained before TCRalphabeta/CD19-depleted stem cell transplant. All receptors come from a child aged 2 to 15 with inherited bone marrow failure, due to receive a stem cell transplant.

Worth noting for this clonotype: A much larger clone lies a single base off, so this may be a read error. The rearrangement joins TRBV6-2 or TRBV6-3 to TRBJ2-1; D gene uncertain. Trimming removed 2 bases at V and 0 bases at J, with 8 bases between. The CDR3 sequence is 15 residues long. CDR1 MNHEY and CDR2 SVGEGT come from the germline V gene. This CDR3 reads CASSYGPSSYNEQFF. As DNA, the CDR3 is TGTGCCAGCAGTTACGGGCCGAGCTCCTACAATGAGCAGTTCTTC.

In this sample, this clonotype turned up many times. The gene calls are TRBV20-1 and TRBJ2-5; TRBD2 might be the D (5 bases). Germline-derived CDR1 and CDR2 are DFQATT and SNEGSKA (reference sequence). This CDR3 comprises 13 residues. With 6 bases removed from V and 3 bases from J, the gap between germline ends came to 14 bases. CDR3 loop: CSAKPGIKETQYF. The DNA of the CDR3 is TGCAGTGCAAAACCGGGAATAAAAGAGACCCAGTACTTC.

This clonotype was observed at least ten times. The chain has TRBV21-1 and TRBJ2-7; no check of the table's D call, TRBD2, against the DNA was made. TRBV21-1 is a documented pseudogene. The CDR3 covers 15 residues. CDR3 DNA sequence: TGTGCCAGCAGCAAAGGACTAGCGGGCTCCTACGAGCAGTACTTC. Its protein product is CASSKGLAGSYEQYF.

This clonotype was seen ten or more times. The chain recombines TRBV24-1 with TRBJ2-1; D is perhaps TRBD2 (5 bases). Germline V gives CDR1 KGHDR, CDR2 SFDVKD. V was cut by 3 bases and J by 8 bases, with 16 bases left in between. This CDR3 comprises 15 residues. The CDR3 DNA is TGTGCCACCAGTGATCCTCTGGCTAGCTCCCATGAGCAGTTCTTC. It is translated as CATSDPLASSHEQFF.

This clonotype was recorded at least ten times. The chain employs TRBV25-1 and TRBJ2-1; a weak D match, TRBD2 (5 bases). Germline CDR1 MGHDK, CDR2 SYGVNS. This CDR3 spans 19 amino acids. Trimming took off 4 bases at V and 0 bases at J, with 22 bases between the two ends. CDR3 residues: CASSGRAGLGRSSYNEQFF. The CDR3 DNA sequence: TGTGCCAGCAGTGGAAGGGCTGGTTTAGGGAGAAGCTCCTACAATGAGCAGTTCTTC.

This clonotype was seen ten or more times. The chain employs TRBV18 and TRBJ2-1; tentatively, D is TRBD2 (6 bases). The V end lost 5 bases, the J end lost 7 bases, and 21 bases lay between the germline ends. CDR1 and CDR2 from the germline V gene are KGHSH and LQKENI. This CDR3 comprises 16 residues. The CDR3 DNA is TGTGCCAGCTCATCTGCGTTGGAGGGTAATGGTAATGAGCAGTTCTTC. Protein sequence: CASSSALEGNGNEQFF.

This clonotype was seen many times. The V and J genes are TRBV5-1 and TRBJ2-3; perhaps TRBD2 as D (6 bases). V was pared by 0 bases and J by 0 bases, with 14 bases between. CDR1 is SGHRS, CDR2 YFSETQ, per germline. The CDR3 contains 17 residues. CDR3 amino acids: CASSLAPPSESTDTQYF. CDR3 sequence (DNA): TGCGCCAGCAGCTTGGCTCCTCCTAGCGAGAGCACAGATACGCAGTATTTT.

Ten or more counts support this clonotype. The chain links TRBV4-3 to TRBJ2-2; D gene ambiguous. The CDR3 totals 16 residues. Trimming removed 0 bases from V and 4 bases from J, with 12 bases in between. Looked up from germline, CDR1 is LGHNA and CDR2 is YSLEER. DNA for the CDR3: TGCGCCAGCAGCCAAGATCCCCGCCTGATCACCGGGGAGCTGTTTTTT. This encodes CASSQDPRLITGELFF.

This clonotype was seen many times. The V gene is TRBV5-1, the J gene TRBJ2-1, with no clear D. V was cut by 4 bases and J by 6 bases, with 11 bases left in between. This CDR3 comprises 13 residues. Germline CDR1 and CDR2: SGHRS and YFSETQ. The CDR3: CASSELTGNEQFF. CDR3 bases: TGCGCCAGCAGCGAACTAACGGGCAATGAGCAGTTCTTC.

Turning to this clonotype: Its ends do not fully match the called genes, so a read error is possible. The chain recombines TRBV20-1 with TRBJ1-2; D call uncertain. CDR3 length: 12 amino acids. Germline lookup yields CDR1 DFQATT and CDR2 SNEGSKA (reference sequence). The CDR3 protein is CSANLITSGYTF. The CDR3 DNA reads TGCAGCGCTAACCTGATAACAAGTGGCTACACCTTC.

This clonotype appeared many times. The chain combines TRBV9 with TRBJ2-1; 8 positions match TRBD2. Germline values: CDR1 SGDLS, CDR2 YYNGEE. J was trimmed by 2 bases and V by 2 bases; bases with no gene match: 9. The CDR3 spans 17 residues. In nucleotides, the CDR3 is TGTGCCAGCAGCGTGGGGCGTGCGGGAGGAACCTACAATGAGCAGTTCTTC. Its protein product is CASSVGRAGGTYNEQFF.

The J gene is TRBJ2-7, the V gene TRBV19, with D possibly being TRBD1 (6 bases). The V gene lost 6 bases and the J gene lost 9 bases, with 15 bases spanning the gap. The length of the CDR3 is 12 residues. CDR1 LNHDA and CDR2 SQIVND come from the germline V gene (reference sequence). For the CDR3, the DNA is TGTGCCAGTAGCTTTAATCTAGGGGGGCAGTACTTC. It specifies CASSFNLGGQYF.

Regarding this clonotype: A much larger clonotype is one base distant, so this may be a read error. The J gene is TRBJ1-1, the V gene TRBV20-1; no clear D. This CDR3 has 11 amino acids. Germline V CDR1 and CDR2: DFQATT, SNEGSKA (reference sequence). The V end was cut by 0 bases, the J end by 8 bases, with 7 bases between. The CDR3 loop is CSARETDEAFF. As DNA, the CDR3 is TGCAGTGCTAGAGAGACGGACGAAGCTTTCTTT.

This clonotype was detected ten times or more. This chain joins TRBV20-1 and TRBJ2-3; no reliable D call. Deletions cut 0 bases from V and 0 bases from J, with 16 bases between. Germline V gene sequence: CDR1 DFQATT, CDR2 SNEGSKA (reference sequence). The CDR3 is 17 amino acids. CDR3 loop: CSARDPGRTSSTDTQYF. The CDR3 DNA is TGCAGTGCTAGAGATCCGGGCCGTACCTCTAGCACAGATACGCAGTATTTT.

This clonotype appeared many times. The junction does not match germline at one end; this may be a read error. The chain links TRBV27 to TRBJ2-1; 9 bases fit TRBD1. Per the germline V gene, CDR1 is MNHEY and CDR2 is SMNVEV (reference sequence). The CDR3 length is 16 residues. For the CDR3, the DNA is TGTGCCAGCGGTTTAGTAGGGACAGGGTTCTGGAATGAGCAGTTCTTC. This encodes CASGLVGTGFWNEQFF.

This clonotype was found many times. The chain employs TRBV29-1 and TRBJ1-6; no clear D. V lost 6 bases and J lost 7, with 19 bases in between. Germline CDR1 SQVTM, CDR2 ANQGSEA. The CDR3 covers 15 residues. CDR3 DNA sequence: TGCAGCGTCGTTGGGCCGACGGGTCTCAATTCACCCCTCCACTTT. Amino acid sequence: CSVVGPTGLNSPLHF.

This clonotype was seen repeatedly, ten times or more. The genes are TRBV13 and TRBJ2-2, with 9 bases matching TRBD1. The germline V gene encodes CDR1 PRHDT and CDR2 FYEKMQ (reference sequence). V lost 1 base, J lost 0 bases, and 9 bases stayed unmatched. The CDR3 runs to 19 residues. CDR3 sequence (DNA): TGTGCCAGCAGCTTAGCCCCGGGACAGGGCCACTCGAACACCGGGGAGCTGTTTTTT. Translating it yields CASSLAPGQGHSNTGELFF.

This clonotype was seen more than once but under ten times. V and J are TRBV9 and TRBJ2-7; 9 nucleotides match TRBD1. CDR3 size: 16 residues. V trimming: 0 bases; J trimming: 3 bases; junction bases outside the gene matches: 7. CDR1 and CDR2 (germline): SGDLS, YYNGEE. CDR3 loop: CASSVGGTGSYYEQYF. CDR3 sequence (DNA): TGTGCCAGCAGCGTAGGAGGGACAGGGTCTTACTACGAGCAGTACTTC.

Many counts were recorded for this clonotype. V and J are TRBV6-4 and TRBJ2-5; D gene uncertain. The CDR3 covers 13 residues. Trimming took 10 bases from V and 2 from J, leaving 14 bases between them. The germline gives CDR1 MRHNA, CDR2 SNTAGT. CDR3 protein: CANPACRQETQYF. In DNA form, the CDR3 reads TGTGCCAACCCAGCCTGCCGTCAAGAGACCCAGTACTTC.

This clonotype has a count of ten or more. The V and J genes are TRBV5-1 and TRBJ2-3; 12 nucleotides line up with TRBD2. The trim removed 0 bases at V and 3 bases at J, leaving 11 bases unmatched. This CDR3 is 19 amino acids long. Germline V lookup: CDR1 SGHRS, CDR2 YFSETQ. CDR3 sequence (DNA): TGCGCCAGCAGCTTGGGACTAGCGGGAGTGGAGTTCTTTACAGATACGCAGTATTTT. The encoded protein is CASSLGLAGVEFFTDTQYF.

In its sample, this clonotype was seen many times. The rearrangement links TRBV20-1 to TRBJ2-7, with D possibly TRBD1 on 5 matching bases. Trimming removed 0 bases at V and 3 bases at J, with 12 bases between. The germline gives CDR1 DFQATT, CDR2 SNEGSKA (reference sequence). CDR3 size: 14 residues. CDR3: CSARDAQGLYEQYF. The CDR3 DNA reads as TGCAGTGCTAGAGATGCCCAGGGTCTCTACGAGCAGTACTTC.

This clonotype was detected many times. This rearrangement joins TRBV28 to TRBJ2-3; D remains ambiguous. The CDR3 runs 15 residues. Trimming pared 0 bases from V and 1 base from J, leaving 8 bases between. Germline-derived CDR1 and CDR2 are MDHEN and SYDVKM. CDR3 sequence reads: CASSLWDGGTDTQYF. CDR3 nucleotide sequence: TGTGCCAGCAGTTTATGGGACGGCGGCACAGATACGCAGTATTTT.

This chain uses TRBV4-1 with TRBJ2-3, with TRBD2 matching over 9 bases. Germline values: CDR1 MGHRA, CDR2 YSYEKL. V shed 3 bases and J 5 bases; nucleotides not matched to a gene: 6. This CDR3 has 15 residues. The DNA for the CDR3 is TGCGCCAGCAGCCATCCAGCGGGAGGATTAGATACGCAGTATTTT. This gives the protein CASSHPAGGLDTQYF.

V is TRBV4-2 and J is TRBJ1-4; D remains ambiguous. There are 16 residues in the CDR3. CDR1 is LGHNA, CDR2 YNFKEQ, per germline. V lost 0 bases, J lost 5 bases, and 13 bases lay in between. CDR3 sequence reads: CASSQDYGAANEKLFF. The CDR3 DNA reads TGTGCCAGCAGCCAAGATTATGGAGCTGCCAATGAAAAACTGTTTTTT.

This clonotype has only a few counts. The chain uses TRBV3-1 and TRBJ2-1; 10 bases fit TRBD2. Germline assignment: CDR1 LGHDT and CDR2 YNNKEL (reference sequence). This CDR3 comprises 18 residues. V was clipped by 3 bases and J by 4 bases; unmatched bases: 12. The CDR3 coding sequence is TGTGCCAGCAGCCAGTATGCGAGCGGGGGGGTTGGGTACAATGAGCAGTTCTTC. This sequence encodes CASSQYASGGVGYNEQFF.

Worth noting for this clonotype: Just one base apart from a much larger clone, this may be a read error. Written as DNA, the CDR3 is TGCACTGCCCCACCCGGAACTTCCCCCAATGAGCAGTTCTTC. The encoded protein is CTAPPGTSPNEQFF. The chain uses TRBV20-1 and TRBJ2-1; D is unclear. Germline CDR1 reads DFQATT; CDR2 reads SNEGSKA (reference sequence). The CDR3 runs 14 residues.